This T cell receptor (beta chain) was sequenced in a study of T cell responses to AZD1222 COVID-19 vaccine. The assay was immunoSEQ multiplex PCR, and TCRdb's table has in-frame clones only and misses some. The sample lists fewer than 55,000 clones; approximately 79% were seen once. The TCR comes from an adult in good health. Sequencing used peripheral blood, obtained on day 0 of MenACWY control vaccination.

CDR3 amino acids: CASSPRPGDFWNYGYTF. In DNA form, the CDR3 reads TGTGCCAGCAGCCCCCGACCAGGGGACTTTTGGAACTATGGCTACACCTTC. J is TRBJ1-2 and V is TRBV5-6; possibly TRBD1 for D (6 bases). Germline V CDR1 and CDR2: SGHDT, YYEEEE. This CDR3 has 17 amino acids. V shed 4 bases and J shed 2 bases, with 21 bases lying between them. The full variable domain, its missing parts supplied by reference TRBV5-6 and TRBJ1-2, is DAGVTQSPTHLIKTRGQQVTLRCSPKSGHDTVSWYQQALGQGPQFIFQYYEEEERQRGNFPDRFSGHQFPNYSSELNVNALLLGDSALYLCASSPRPGDFWNYGYTFGSGTRLTVV.